Sequencing of this TCR beta chain was carried out in a study of cytomegalovirus exposure and HLA in healthy donors. For the study at large: Drawn from HLA-typed donors, some 80 million unique TCRs were held in an early data release. Study-wide findings and caveats: Roughly 170 TCR beta chains were listed as cytomegalovirus-associated. In an earlier analysis, productive rearrangement rates for most beta V segments clustered near 87% or 30%.

PCR amplification relied on 60 Vbeta primers (plus 13 Jbeta primers). The repertoire was sequenced with immunoSEQ multiplex PCR; TCRdb's copy has only in-frame clones and lacks some. This table has 100,000 or so clones, 65% to 90% appearing once. Unrecorded immune exposure was likely among donors, who were nominally healthy when sampled. About this clone: The antigen is not known.

The TCR sequence derives from a woman in her late teens or twenties in good health and CMV-seronegative. Source material: PBMCs.

CDR3 sequence (DNA): TGTGCCAGCAGCTATAGACAGGGGGTCGCTCTAGCCAAAAACATTCAGTACTTC. It codes for CASSYRQGVALAKNIQYF. The chain is built from TRBV7-8 and TRBJ2-4, with TRBD1 matching 9 bases. CDR1 and CDR2 (germline): SGHVS, FQNEAQ. CDR3 size: 18 residues. With 4 bases clipped from V and 0 bases from J, the junction kept 10 bases outside the gene matches.